Following are 9 T cell receptor beta chains from one sample sequenced in a study of early stage breast cancer tumors. Here immunoSEQ multiplex PCR was the method, and the copy in TCRdb shows in-frame clones only, minus some. The data show roughly 56,000 clones, 65% to 80% seen once. The sample taken for sequencing was blood. These TCRs come from a person between 30 and 45 years old with breast cancer.

This chain links TRBV30 with TRBJ1-2, with TRBD1 as a possible D gene (5 bases). V dropped 2 bases and J dropped 5 bases, with 12 bases sitting between them. The CDR3 is made up of 13 amino acids. From germline, CDR1 is GTSNPN and CDR2 SVGIG (reference sequence). The CDR3 nucleotides are TGTGCCTGGAGTCCCTCCAGGGATTATGGCTACACCTTC. Its protein product is CAWSPSRDYGYTF.

V and J are TRBV30 and TRBJ1-2; a possible D gene is TRBD1 (5 bases). CDR1 GTSNPN and CDR2 SVGIG come from the germline V gene (reference sequence). CDR3 length: 17 amino acids. Trimming took off 2 bases at V and 2 bases at J, with 21 bases between the two ends. The chain's CDR3 is CAWSRAGTALVNYGYTF. In DNA, the CDR3 is TGTGCCTGGAGTAGGGCCGGGACGGCCCTCGTGAACTATGGCTACACCTTC.

The CDR3 here is CASSQVYNEQFF. DNA of the CDR3: TGCGCCAGCAGCCAAGTTTACAATGAGCAGTTCTTC. The V and J genes are TRBV4-1 and TRBJ2-1, with D unclear. Trimming removed 1 base from V and 4 bases from J, with 2 bases in between. Germline V lookup: CDR1 MGHRA, CDR2 YSYEKL. The CDR3 contains 12 residues.

This clone was observed a single time. The chain is built from TRBV10-3 and TRBJ2-5; no firm D call. CDR1 is ENHRY, CDR2 SYGVKD, per germline. V dropped 0 bases and J dropped 2 bases, with 7 bases sitting between them. The CDR3 sequence is 14 residues long. The CDR3 DNA reads TGTGCCATCAGTGAGTCTGGTAGACAAGAGACCCAGTACTTC. Translating it yields CAISESGRQETQYF.

The chain carries TRBV18 and TRBJ2-7; D is unresolved. Trimming removed 5 bases from V and 5 bases from J, with 16 bases in between. The CDR3 is made up of 14 amino acids. The V gene's germline CDR1 is KGHSH and CDR2 LQKENI. In nucleotides, the CDR3 is TGTGCCAGCTCAGAACGGCAACTGTTCGACGAGCAGTACTTC. Translation: CASSERQLFDEQYF.

Note on this clone: A junction boundary mismatches the germline segment, possibly from a read error. The chain employs TRBV7-3 and TRBJ2-7; 13 nucleotides agree with TRBD2. Germline loops: CDR1 SGHTA, CDR2 FQGTGA. The CDR3 length is 14 residues. This CDR3 reads CASSLTGTSGELYF. The CDR3 DNA reads as TGTGCCAGCAGCTTAACCGGGACTAGCGGGGAGCTGTACTTC.

The chain employs TRBV12-1 and TRBJ1-4; TRBD1, the D gene given by the table, was not confirmed from the DNA. TRBV12-1 is listed as a pseudogene. The CDR3 extends over 16 amino acids. DNA of the CDR3: TGTGCCAGCAGCTTCGACAGGGGAGGGTCTGATGAAAAACTGTTTTTT. Translation gives CASSFDRGGSDEKLFF.

This clone was found once. V and J are TRBV4-2 and TRBJ2-1, with 10 bases lining up with TRBD1. Germline CDR1 is LGHNA and CDR2 is YNFKEQ. The CDR3 is made up of 16 amino acids. V shed 2 bases and J 3 bases; nucleotides not matched to a gene: 4. The CDR3 is CASSQTGTGDYNEQFF. The CDR3 DNA follows: TGTGCCAGCAGCCAAACCGGGACAGGGGACTACAATGAGCAGTTCTTC.

The J gene is TRBJ2-3, the V gene TRBV28; 9 nucleotides line up with TRBD2. Germline V gene data show CDR1 as MDHEN and CDR2 as SYDVKM. The junction had 11 bases not matched to a gene; V was cut back by 7 bases and J by 6 bases. This CDR3 comprises 15 residues. Here the CDR3 reads CASTTAGGPGDTQYF. The CDR3 nucleotides are TGTGCCAGCACCACGGCGGGAGGGCCGGGGGATACGCAGTATTTT.